This TCR beta chain is drawn from a study of cytomegalovirus exposure and HLA in healthy donors. Whole-study results and caveats: What a later analysis reportedly showed was that an Asian-associated ancestry cluster had fewer N-insertions than the roughly 670-donor mean. Researchers reported from a later analysis that most CMV-associated TCR beta chains appeared HLA-restricted. The majority of TCR sequences were rare, yet some public TCRs appeared in many donors.

PCR used 60 Vbeta primers and 13 Jbeta primers. Produced via immunoSEQ multiplex PCR; TCRdb's table is partial and in-frame only. The profile shows 140,000 to 150,000 clones, over 60% of them singletons. This clone has only one observation. The antigen remains unidentified. Trimming cost V 5 bases and J 2 bases; bases outside gene matches: 3. The CDR3 consists of 13 residues. Germline V CDR1 and CDR2: MNHEY, SVGAGI. Sequencing was performed on PBMCs. V gene TRBV6-5 combines with J gene TRBJ2-7; the match to TRBD2 covers 7 bases. This TCR was recovered from a woman between 55 and 75 years old in good health and CMV-seronegative. The CDR3 protein is CASSTRGTYEQYF. CDR3 bases: TGTGCCAGCAGTACGCGGGGGACCTACGAGCAGTACTTC.